A selection of T cell receptor beta chains follows, all from one sample in a study of cytomegalovirus exposure and HLA in healthy donors. The repertoire was sequenced with immunoSEQ multiplex PCR; TCRdb's copy has only in-frame clones and lacks some. Of 200,000 to 250,000 clones detected, over 75% appear once; the ten largest clones hold roughly 10%. The sequencing input was PBMCs. The receptors stem from a woman aged 45-65 years in good health and CMV-seropositive. Both conserved end residues are part of each CDR3. A D gene is named only where the DNA matches it firmly. For some rows the clone size is stated as once, few or many, or as a class when expanded; others skip it.

TRBV11-2	.	TRBD1	TRBJ1-2	CASSGDRVGYTF	TGTGCCAGCAGCGGAGACAGGGTTGGCTACACCTTC
TRBV6-4	.	TRBD1	TRBJ1-2	CASSFKTGNNYGYTF	TGTGCCAGCAGTTTTAAGACAGGGAACAACTATGGCTACACCTTC
TRBV15	.	.	TRBJ2-5	CAPIPVVETQYF	TGTGCCCCCATTCCGGTGGTGGAGACCCAGTACTTC
TRBV19	once	TRBD1	TRBJ2-5	CASRADRASKTQYF	TGTGCCAGTAGGGCGGACAGGGCCTCAAAGACCCAGTACTTC
TRBV5-4	.	TRBD1	TRBJ1-2	CASSSPGTAGLYGYTF	TGTGCCAGCAGCTCGCCCGGGACAGCGGGCCTCTATGGCTACACCTTC
TRBV28	.	.	TRBJ1-1	CASSLFQGRGAEAFF	TGTGCCAGCAGTTTATTCCAAGGTCGCGGCGCTGAAGCTTTCTTT
TRBV7-2	.	.	TRBJ1-2	CASSLLGQGLDYGYTF	TGTGCCAGCAGCTTACTAGGGCAGGGCCTCGACTATGGCTACACCTTC
TRBV19	.	.	TRBJ1-1	CASNIGGNTEAFF	TGTGCCAGTAACATAGGGGGGAACACTGAAGCTTTCTTT
TRBV5-6	few	.	TRBJ1-2	CASSYDGDGYTF	TGTGCCAGCAGCTACGATGGAGATGGCTACACCTTC
TRBV28	.	TRBD1	TRBJ2-3	CASSSPGQEALTDTQYF	TGTGCCAGCAGTTCTCCCGGACAGGAGGCCCTCACAGATACGCAGTATTTT
TRBV4-3	few	TRBD2	TRBJ2-7	CASSQDLQAGGAFEQYF	TGCGCCAGCAGCCAAGATTTACAAGCGGGGGGGGCGTTCGAGCAGTACTTC
TRBV7-3	.	TRBD1	TRBJ2-7	CASSLSGDRGIYEQYF	TGTGCCAGCAGCTTATCTGGGGACAGGGGGATCTACGAGCAGTACTTC
TRBV29-1	.	.	TRBJ1-2	CSVETVDGYTF	TGCAGCGTTGAAACAGTCGATGGCTACACCTTC
TRBV9	.	.	TRBJ1-5	CASSAETGSNQPQHF	TGTGCCAGCAGCGCCGAGACAGGTAGCAATCAGCCCCAGCATTTT
TRBV4-3	.	.	TRBJ1-5	CASSQDKEVQPQHF	TGCGCCAGCAGCCAAGATAAGGAGGTTCAGCCCCAGCATTTT
TRBV5-1	.	TRBD1	TRBJ1-4	CASSSLTGTEKLFF	TGCGCCAGCAGCTCATTGACAGGGACCGAAAAACTGTTTTTT
TRBV5-8	.	TRBD1	TRBJ1-4	CASSRGDRVYEKLFF	TGTGCCAGCAGCCGGGGGGACAGGGTATATGAAAAACTGTTTTTT
TRBV18	.	.	TRBJ2-3	CASSPGGLRTDTQYF	TGTGCCAGCTCACCGGGCGGACTCCGCACAGATACGCAGTATTTT
TRBV5-5	.	.	TRBJ1-2	CASSLNSPRF	TGTGCCAGCAGCTTGAATTCCCCGCGCTTC
TRBV28	.	.	TRBJ1-2	CASSESNYGYTF	TGTGCCAGCAGCGAGTCTAACTATGGCTACACCTTC
TRBV9	.	TRBD2	TRBJ2-2	CASSVGGLFTGELFF	TGTGCCAGCAGCGTAGGGGGACTATTCACCGGGGAGCTGTTTTTT
TRBV5-4	.	TRBD1	TRBJ1-1	CASSQETGLNTEAFF	TGTGCCAGCAGCCAGGAGACAGGGTTGAACACTGAAGCTTTCTTT
TRBV5-1	.	TRBD1	TRBJ2-1	CASSLGDRANEQFF	TGCGCCAGCAGCTTGGGAGACAGGGCCAATGAGCAGTTCTTC
TRBV7-2	few	TRBD1	TRBJ2-7	CASSSRTGMRNEF	TGTGCCAGCAGCTCCCGGACAGGTATGAGGAACGAGTTC
TRBV18	.	.	TRBJ1-1	CASSPAALNTEAFF	TGTGCCAGCTCCCCAGCGGCCTTGAACACTGAAGCTTTCTTT
TRBV6-5	.	.	TRBJ1-1	CASSRVQNTEAFF	TGTGCCAGCAGTCGCGTCCAGAACACTGAAGCTTTCTTT
TRBV9	.	TRBD1	TRBJ2-2	CASSVVGDRGTGELFF	TGTGCCAGCAGCGTAGTAGGGGACAGGGGGACCGGGGAGCTGTTTTTT
TRBV7-8	.	.	TRBJ2-5	CASSHTGYQETQYF	TGTGCCAGCAGCCACACAGGGTACCAAGAGACCCAGTACTTC